This T cell receptor (beta chain) was identified during a study of blood T cell repertoires in COVID-19. About the research overall: Italy, Spain and the United States were the sources of the convalescent and acute COVID-19 samples.

Original processing notes: The authors estimated nucleated cell counts from reference gene primer amplification. Clones were read by immunoSEQ multiplex PCR, and TCRdb kept only the in-frame ones, dropping some. That table supplies the V and J calls and clone size; D and trimming were determined from the DNA. The repertoire has over 200,000 clones, under 90% of them found once; the top ten carry over 6.5%. The receptor was isolated from a woman aged 80 or over with COVID-19, enrolled during active disease. Sequencing input: peripheral blood.

The CDR3 DNA is TGTGCCAGCAGACCCACGACAGGCGACGACACCATATATTTT. Its protein product is CASRPTTGDDTIYF. The rearrangement joins TRBV5-4 to TRBJ1-3; a possible D gene is TRBD1 (6 bases). CDR1 is SGHNT, CDR2 YYREEE, per germline (reference sequence). V was pared by 5 bases and J by 8 bases, with 17 bases between. The CDR3 totals 14 residues. The variable domain in full, with the rest retrieved from reference TRBV5-4 and TRBJ1-3, is ETGVTQSPTHLIKTRGQQVTLRCSSQSGHNTVSWYQQALGQGPQFIFQYYREEENGRGNFPPRFSGLQFPNYSSELNVNALELDDSALYLCASRPTTGDDTIYFGEGSWLTVV.